The source of this TCR beta chain is a study of T cell clones after liver transplantation. Overall study: Third-party-reactive TCRbeta sequences from pre-transplant mixed lymphocyte reactions served as antigen-independent comparators.

This clone was picked up one time. This table comes from immunoSEQ multiplex PCR, and its TCRdb copy is limited to in-frame clones, with some not included. This table has roughly 60,000 clones, about 73% appearing once. Losses at the gene ends were 6 bases for V and 2 bases for J; bases not matched to a gene: 8. The CDR3 consists of 17 residues. CDR1 and CDR2 (germline): LNHDA, SQIVND (reference sequence). The specimen comprised CD4+ T cells from blood, sampled at the roughly 15-month timepoint. This sequence was found in a human patient who received a liver transplant. A share of the T cells may be of graft donor origin. This chain uses TRBV19 with TRBJ1-5; 12 nucleotides line up with TRBD1. The CDR3 coding sequence is TGTGCCAGTAGCCGGGACAGGGGGCTTGAGGGCAATCAGCCCCAGCATTTT. Translation gives CASSRDRGLEGNQPQHF.